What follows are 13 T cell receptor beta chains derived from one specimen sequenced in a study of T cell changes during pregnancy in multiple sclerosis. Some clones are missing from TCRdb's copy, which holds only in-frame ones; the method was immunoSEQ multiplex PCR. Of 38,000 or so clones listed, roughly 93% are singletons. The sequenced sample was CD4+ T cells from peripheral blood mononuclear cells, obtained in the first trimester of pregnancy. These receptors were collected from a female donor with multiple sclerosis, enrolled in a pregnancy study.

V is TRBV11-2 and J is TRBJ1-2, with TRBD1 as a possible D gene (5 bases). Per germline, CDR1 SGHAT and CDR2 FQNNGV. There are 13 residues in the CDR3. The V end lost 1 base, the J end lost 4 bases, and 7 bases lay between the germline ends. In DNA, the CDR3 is TGTGCCAGCAGCTTAGGACAGTCCTATGGCTACACCTTC. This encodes CASSLGQSYGYTF.

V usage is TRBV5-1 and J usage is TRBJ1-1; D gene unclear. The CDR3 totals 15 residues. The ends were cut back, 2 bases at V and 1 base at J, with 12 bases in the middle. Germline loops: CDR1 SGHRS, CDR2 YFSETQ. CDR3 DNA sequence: TGCGCCAGCAGCTTAAACGGGTTGGAGAACACTGAAGCTTTCTTT. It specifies CASSLNGLENTEAFF.

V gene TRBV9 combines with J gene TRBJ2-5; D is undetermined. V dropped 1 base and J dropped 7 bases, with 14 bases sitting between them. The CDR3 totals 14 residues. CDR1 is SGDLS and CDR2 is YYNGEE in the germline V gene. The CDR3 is CASSVSDRVGTQYF. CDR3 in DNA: TGTGCCAGCAGCGTATCCGATCGGGTCGGGACCCAGTACTTC.

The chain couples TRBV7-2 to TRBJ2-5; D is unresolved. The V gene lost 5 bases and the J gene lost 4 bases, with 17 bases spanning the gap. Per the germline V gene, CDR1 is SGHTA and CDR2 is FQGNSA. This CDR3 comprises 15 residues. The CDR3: CASSPRTTVRETQYF. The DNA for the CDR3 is TGTGCCAGCAGCCCGCGAACCACAGTAAGAGAGACCCAGTACTTC.

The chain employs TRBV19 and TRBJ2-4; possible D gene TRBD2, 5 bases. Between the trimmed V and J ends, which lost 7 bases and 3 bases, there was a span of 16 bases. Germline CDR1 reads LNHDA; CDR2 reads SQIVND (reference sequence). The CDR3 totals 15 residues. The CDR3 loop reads CASTNFLAGKNIQYF. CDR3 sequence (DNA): TGTGCCAGTACTAACTTTTTGGCGGGCAAAAACATTCAGTACTTC.

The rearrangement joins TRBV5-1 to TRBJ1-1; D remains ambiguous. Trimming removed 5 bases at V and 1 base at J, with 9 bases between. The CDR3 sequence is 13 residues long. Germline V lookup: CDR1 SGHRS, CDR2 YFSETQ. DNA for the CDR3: TGCGCCAGCAGATCGTCGGGGAACACTGAAGCTTTCTTT. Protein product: CASRSSGNTEAFF.

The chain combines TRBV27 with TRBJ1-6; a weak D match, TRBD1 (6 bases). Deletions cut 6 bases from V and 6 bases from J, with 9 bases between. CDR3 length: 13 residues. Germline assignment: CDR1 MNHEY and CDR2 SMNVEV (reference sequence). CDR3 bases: TGTGCCAGCAGGGGGGCCTCTAATTCACCCCTCCACTTT. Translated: CASRGASNSPLHF.

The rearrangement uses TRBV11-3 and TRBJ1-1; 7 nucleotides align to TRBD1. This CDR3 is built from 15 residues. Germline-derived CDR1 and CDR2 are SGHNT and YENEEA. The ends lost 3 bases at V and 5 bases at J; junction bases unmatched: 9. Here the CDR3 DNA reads TGTGCCAGCAGCTTGGGGCAGGGGGAAGGGACTGAAGCTTTCTTT. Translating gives CASSLGQGEGTEAFF.

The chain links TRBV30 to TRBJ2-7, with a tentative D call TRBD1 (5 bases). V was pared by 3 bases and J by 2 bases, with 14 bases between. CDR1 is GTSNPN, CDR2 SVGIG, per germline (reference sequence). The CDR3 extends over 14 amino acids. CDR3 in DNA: TGTGCCTGGAGCCCTCCGGCAGGGACCTACGAGCAGTACTTC. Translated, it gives CAWSPPAGTYEQYF.

The CDR3 loop is CASSLTGLVNEQFF. CDR3 DNA: TGTGCCAGCAGCTTAACGGGACTAGTGAATGAGCAGTTCTTC. The chain joins TRBV7-3 to TRBJ2-1; TRBD2 aligns across 8 bases. This CDR3 spans 14 amino acids. The germline CDR1 and CDR2 sequences are SGHTA and FQGTGA. Trimming removed 0 bases from V and 7 bases from J; junction bases left unmatched: 2.

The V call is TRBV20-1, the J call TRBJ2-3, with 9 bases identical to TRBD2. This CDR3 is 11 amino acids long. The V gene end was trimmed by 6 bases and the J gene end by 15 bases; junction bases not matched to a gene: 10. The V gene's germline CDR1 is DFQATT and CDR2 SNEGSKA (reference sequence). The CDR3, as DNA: TGCAGTGCCGGGGGCGGGGGGGCCCGCTATTTT. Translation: CSAGGGGARYF.

CDR3 DNA sequence: TGTGCCAGCAGCCCAAGGGGACACGGAAGCACCGGGGAGCTGTTTTTT. Translating it yields CASSPRGHGSTGELFF. The rearrangement joins TRBV7-3 to TRBJ2-2, with a possible D match to TRBD1 (6 bases). Trimming pared 5 bases from V and 4 bases from J, leaving 17 bases between. CDR3 length: 16 residues. The germline CDR1 and CDR2 sequences are SGHTA and FQGTGA.

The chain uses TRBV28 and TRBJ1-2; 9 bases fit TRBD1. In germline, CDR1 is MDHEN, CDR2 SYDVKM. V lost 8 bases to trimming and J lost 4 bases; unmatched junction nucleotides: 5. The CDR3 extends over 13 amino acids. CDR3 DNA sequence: TGTGCCAGCGGATTGACAGGGGGCTATGGCTACACCTTC. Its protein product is CASGLTGGYGYTF.